The rows below give T cell receptor beta chains drawn from one sample of a study of CD8 T cells in Susac syndrome. Each CDR3 protein gets one entry after TCRdb re-called the immunoSEQ multiplex PCR reads with MiXCR. The repertoire holds roughly 200,000 distinct CDR3 sequences, around 95% seen once, with 0.093% in the top ten. Sequenced material: CD4+ T cells from PBMCs. These receptors came from a human donor with multiple sclerosis. The CDR3 runs from the conserved cysteine through the conserved F or W. The D gene is left open where the match is weak. Clone size appears in some rows only: once, few, many, or a class for an expanded clone.

cdr3_nt,cdr3_aa,v_call,d_call,j_call,clone_size
TGTGCCAGCAGCCTCCGGGACAAAAATCAGCCCCAGCATTTT,CASSLRDKNQPQHF,TRBV12-3/TRBV12-4,-,TRBJ1-5,-
TGTGCCTGGAGTGGACTCCCCTACGAGCAGTACTTC,CAWSGLPYEQYF,TRBV30,-,TRBJ2-7,-
TGTGCCAGCAGCTTAACCCCAGATACGCAGTATTTT,CASSLTPDTQYF,TRBV10-3,-,TRBJ2-3,-
TGCGCCAGCAGCCAAGAACAGTCGTTAAACTATGGCTACACCTTC,CASSQEQSLNYGYTF,TRBV4-3,-,TRBJ1-2,-
TGTGCCAGCAGCTTAGAAGGGCTGGACTACGAGCAGTACTTC,CASSLEGLDYEQYF,TRBV7-2,-,TRBJ2-7,-
TGTGCCAGCAGTCCCCGGGACAGTGGCTACACCTTC,CASSPRDSGYTF,TRBV28,TRBD1,TRBJ1-2,-
TGTGCCAGCAGTTCGCAGGGACAGGGGATGGACAATGAGCAGTTCTTC,CASSSQGQGMDNEQFF,TRBV27,TRBD1,TRBJ2-1,-
TGCGCCAGCAGCCAGGAAAGGACAGGGGGGGTCTACGAGCAGTACTTC,CASSQERTGGVYEQYF,TRBV4-1,TRBD1,TRBJ2-7,-
TGCAGTGGTATATTAGACTATCTGGGGGAGCAGTACTTC,CSGILDYLGEQYF,TRBV20-1,-,TRBJ2-7,-
TGCAGCGTTGACAGGGTAGACGATGGCTACACCTTC,CSVDRVDDGYTF,TRBV29-1,-,TRBJ1-2,once
TGCAGCGTGGACAGGGGGCGGAGGGCTGAAGCTTTCTTT,CSVDRGRRAEAFF,TRBV29-1,TRBD1,TRBJ1-1,-
TGCAGCGTTGAATGGACGTCTGGGGGGAGCGAGCAGTTCTTC,CSVEWTSGGSEQFF,TRBV29-1,-,TRBJ2-1,-
TGTGCCAGCAGCCTAACCCCTCGAGAGGGGACTGAAGCTTTCTTT,CASSLTPREGTEAFF,TRBV7-3,-,TRBJ1-1,-
TGTGCCAGCAGGAACGGGGGAATCAAGTACGAGCAGTACTTC,CASRNGGIKYEQYF,TRBV28,-,TRBJ2-7,-
TGTGCCACCAGTGATTCGCGACAGGGGGACACTGAAGCTTTCTTT,CATSDSRQGDTEAFF,TRBV24-1,TRBD1,TRBJ1-1,-
TGCAGTGCACAGGACAGGGTGCTTCTAACTAGAGGCTACACCTTC,CSAQDRVLLTRGYTF,TRBV20-1,TRBD1,TRBJ1-2,-
TGCGCCAGCAGCTTGCTGAGGGGGCTGGGCACTGAAGCTTTCTTT,CASSLLRGLGTEAFF,TRBV5-1,TRBD1,TRBJ1-1,-
TGTGCCAGCAGCGTTATAACTGGGCCCGACTATGGCTACACCTTC,CASSVITGPDYGYTF,TRBV7-8,-,TRBJ1-2,-
TGCGCCAGCAGCCAAGATCGGTTTCAGGGATACCACGAGCAGTACTTC,CASSQDRFQGYHEQYF,TRBV4-1,-,TRBJ2-7,-
TGTGCCAGCAGCCAAGACATCTCAGCTTACTATGGCTACACCTTC,CASSQDISAYYGYTF,TRBV3-1,-,TRBJ1-2,-
TGTGCCAGTAGTCCCCGTCCGGGACTAGCGTACTTC,CASSPRPGLAYF,TRBV19,TRBD2,TRBJ2-4,-
TGCGCCAGCTTAGGTCGGGTCGGCACTGAAGCTTTCTTT,CASLGRVGTEAFF,TRBV5-1,-,TRBJ1-1,-
TGTGCCAGCAGCTTGGCCCCACAGGGATCTCTCTACAATGAGCAGTTCTTC,CASSLAPQGSLYNEQFF,TRBV5-4,-,TRBJ2-1,-
TGTGCCTGGAGTCCAACTAGCTCCTTGGGGAAGCAGTACTTC,CAWSPTSSLGKQYF,TRBV30,-,TRBJ2-7,-
TGTGCCTGGAGTGTAGCCGAGCAGTACTTC,CAWSVAEQYF,TRBV30,-,TRBJ2-7,-
TGCAGTGCTCCACCCGGGCCTAGGTCGGGTACGCAGTATTTT,CSAPPGPRSGTQYF,TRBV20-1,-,TRBJ2-3,-
TGTGCCAGTAGTATGGACAGCAACACTGAAGCTTTCTTT,CASSMDSNTEAFF,TRBV19,-,TRBJ1-1,-
TGTGCCAGCAGTGGGGGGGGTAACTATGGCTACACCTTC,CASSGGGNYGYTF,TRBV25-1,-,TRBJ1-2,-
TGTGCCTGGAGTGGGGGTTGGGGGCAGTACTTC,CAWSGGWGQYF,TRBV30,-,TRBJ2-7,-
TGTGCCAGCAGCGTGGGGGCCGGGACAGGGGGCACAGATACGCAGTATTTT,CASSVGAGTGGTDTQYF,TRBV9,TRBD1,TRBJ2-3,-
TGCAGTGCTCGGACAGGGGGCGCTGGCTATGGCTACACCTTC,CSARTGGAGYGYTF,TRBV20-1,TRBD1,TRBJ1-2,-
TGCGCCAGCAGCCACCTTGGACGGAACTATGGCTACACCTTC,CASSHLGRNYGYTF,TRBV4-3,-,TRBJ1-2,-
TGTGCCAGCAGCCCACCGCCGGGACAGGGTAGCCTTGGGGAAAAACTGTTTTTT,CASSPPPGQGSLGEKLFF,TRBV12-3/TRBV12-4,TRBD1,TRBJ1-4,-
TGCAGTGCTACAGGTTCTTCCTACGAGCAGTACTTC,CSATGSSYEQYF,TRBV20-1,-,TRBJ2-7,-
TGTGCCAGCAGCTCGGACCCAAACACCGGGGAGCTGTTTTTT,CASSSDPNTGELFF,TRBV7-8,-,TRBJ2-2,-
TGTGCCAGCGGGTTACAGGGGTCCACTGAAGCTTTCTTT,CASGLQGSTEAFF,TRBV6-6,TRBD1,TRBJ1-1,-
TGCAGTGCTAGAGATAGGGTAGGACAGAGAGCTTTCTTT,CSARDRVGQRAFF,TRBV20-1,-,TRBJ1-1,-
TGCAGTGCTAGAGAAGGGCAGGGGTACACTGAAGCTTTCTTT,CSAREGQGYTEAFF,TRBV20-1,-,TRBJ1-1,-
TGTGCCAGCAGCTTACAGGTTGGGGACATTCAGTACTTC,CASSLQVGDIQYF,TRBV7-3,-,TRBJ2-4,-
TGTGCCAGCAGCCAATTCGGGCCTCTCGAGCCCCAGCATTTT,CASSQFGPLEPQHF,TRBV7-6,-,TRBJ1-5,-
TGTGCCAGCAGACGAACCCCGGGCCCCTTATCCTTC,CASRRTPGPLSF,TRBV12-3/TRBV12-4,-,TRBJ2-7,-
TGTGCCAGCAGCCGGTCGGACAGGGACTCCTACGAGCAGTACTTC,CASSRSDRDSYEQYF,TRBV3-1,TRBD1,TRBJ2-7,-
TGTGCCAGCAGTCCGCAGGGGGCTCCTTTCTTT,CASSPQGAPFF,TRBV2,TRBD1,TRBJ1-1,-
TGTGCCAGCAGCCGTCCCCTCGTGCAAGAGACCCAGTACTTC,CASSRPLVQETQYF,TRBV7-2,-,TRBJ2-5,-
TGTGCCACCAGCAACCCGGGCAGGGGTGCCAAAAACATTCAGTACTTC,CATSNPGRGAKNIQYF,TRBV15,-,TRBJ2-4,-
TGTGCCAGCAGTTATGGGGGAGGCTATGGCTACACCTTC,CASSYGGGYGYTF,TRBV12-3/TRBV12-4,-,TRBJ1-2,-
TGTGCCAGCAGTTCGGACAGGGGCTATGGCTACACCTTC,CASSSDRGYGYTF,TRBV12-3/TRBV12-4,TRBD1,TRBJ1-2,-
TGTGCCAGCAGCCAGAACCAAGAGACCCAGTACTTC,CASSQNQETQYF,TRBV14,-,TRBJ2-5,-
TGTGCCAGTTGTCCGGCTAGCGGGGGGGTCTACGAGCAGTACTTC,CASCPASGGVYEQYF,TRBV3-1,TRBD2,TRBJ2-7,-
TGTGCCAGCAGCCAAACGTGGGAGCAGTACTTC,CASSQTWEQYF,TRBV3-1,-,TRBJ2-7,-
TGTGCCAGCAGTTATGTCCGGTCCTACGAGCAGTACTTC,CASSYVRSYEQYF,TRBV6-2/TRBV6-3,-,TRBJ2-7,once
TGCAGTGCTAGAGCTGCGGACAGGGGGCACGCCTATGGCTACACCTTC,CSARAADRGHAYGYTF,TRBV20-1,TRBD1,TRBJ1-2,-
TGTGCCAGCAGGCAGACTAGCGGCTGGGAGACCCAGTACTTC,CASRQTSGWETQYF,TRBV7-9,TRBD2,TRBJ2-5,-
TGTGCCAGCAGCTTAGGCGCCGGGAAAGTGTACTTC,CASSLGAGKVYF,TRBV13,-,TRBJ2-7,-